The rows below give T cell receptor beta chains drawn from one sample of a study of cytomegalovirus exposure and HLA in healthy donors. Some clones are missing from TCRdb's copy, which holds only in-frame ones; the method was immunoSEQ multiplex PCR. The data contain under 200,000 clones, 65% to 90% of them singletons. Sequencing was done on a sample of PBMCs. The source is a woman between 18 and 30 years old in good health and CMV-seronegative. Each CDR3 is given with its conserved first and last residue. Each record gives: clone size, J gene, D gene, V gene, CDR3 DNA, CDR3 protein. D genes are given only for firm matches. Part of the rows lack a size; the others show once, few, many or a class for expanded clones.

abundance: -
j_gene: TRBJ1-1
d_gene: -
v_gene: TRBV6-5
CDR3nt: TGTGCCAGCAAGGGGTTTTCCATGAACACTGAAGCTTTCTTT
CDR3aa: CASKGFSMNTEAFF

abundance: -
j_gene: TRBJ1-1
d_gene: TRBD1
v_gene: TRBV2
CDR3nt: TGTGCCAGCACACCCTTGGACAGGGACACTGAAGCTTTCTTT
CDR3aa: CASTPLDRDTEAFF

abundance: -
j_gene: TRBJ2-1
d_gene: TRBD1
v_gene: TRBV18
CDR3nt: TGTGCCAGCTCACCCGGGACAGGGGGTGCGTACAATGAGCAGTTCTTC
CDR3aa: CASSPGTGGAYNEQFF

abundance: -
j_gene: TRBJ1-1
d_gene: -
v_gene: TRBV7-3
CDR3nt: TGTGCCAGCAGCTCCCAGGGCGGCACTGAAGCTTTCTTT
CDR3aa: CASSSQGGTEAFF

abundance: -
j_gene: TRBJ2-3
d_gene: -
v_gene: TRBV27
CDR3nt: TGTGCCAGCAGTTTCGTCCCAGTGCAGTATTTT
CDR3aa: CASSFVPVQYF

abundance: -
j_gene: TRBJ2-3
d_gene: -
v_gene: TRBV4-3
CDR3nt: TGCGCCACCGCACAACGGGGCACAGATACGCAGTATTTT
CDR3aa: CATAQRGTDTQYF

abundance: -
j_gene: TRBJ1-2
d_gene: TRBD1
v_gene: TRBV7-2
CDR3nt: TGTGCCAGCAGCTTAGGGGGACAGGGGGCGGACTATGGCTACACCTTC
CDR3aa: CASSLGGQGADYGYTF

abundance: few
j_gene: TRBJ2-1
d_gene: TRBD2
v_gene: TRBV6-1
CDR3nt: TGTGCCAGCAGTGAACCCCCTAGCGGGGTGTACAATGAGCAGTTCTTC
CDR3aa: CASSEPPSGVYNEQFF

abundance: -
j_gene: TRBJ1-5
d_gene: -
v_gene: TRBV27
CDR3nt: TGTGCCAGCAGTTATACGGTACAGGGTCATCCCCAGCATTTT
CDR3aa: CASSYTVQGHPQHF

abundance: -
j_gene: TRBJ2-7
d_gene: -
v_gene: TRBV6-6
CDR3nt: TGTGCCAGCAGTCGCACCGAGACAGCCTACGAGCAGTACTTC
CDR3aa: CASSRTETAYEQYF

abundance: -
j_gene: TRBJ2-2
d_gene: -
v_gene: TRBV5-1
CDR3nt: TGCGCCAGCAGCTTGGCGTCTGGGCCCGCTGGAGGGGAGCTGTTTTTT
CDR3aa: CASSLASGPAGGELFF

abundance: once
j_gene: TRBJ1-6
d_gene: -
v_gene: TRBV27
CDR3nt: TGTGCCAGCAGGCCCCAGGGGATCTACTCACCCCTCCACTTT
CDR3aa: CASRPQGIYSPLHF

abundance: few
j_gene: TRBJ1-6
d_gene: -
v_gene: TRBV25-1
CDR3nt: TGTGCCAGCCAACAGGGTGGTTCACCCCTCCACTTT
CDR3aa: CASQQGGSPLHF

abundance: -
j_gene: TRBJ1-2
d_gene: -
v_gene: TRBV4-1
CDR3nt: TGCGCCAGCAGCCAGCCCGGAGGGGGGGCTTATGGCTACACCTTC
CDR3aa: CASSQPGGGAYGYTF

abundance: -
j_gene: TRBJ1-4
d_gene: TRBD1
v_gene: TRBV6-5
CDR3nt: TGTGCCAGCAGTCCCCAGGGGGCCTGGGAAAAACTGTTTTTT
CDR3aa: CASSPQGAWEKLFF

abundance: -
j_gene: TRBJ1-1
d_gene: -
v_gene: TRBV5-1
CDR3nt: TGCGCCAGTATGCGCTTGGTCAACACTGAAGCTTTCTTT
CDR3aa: CASMRLVNTEAFF

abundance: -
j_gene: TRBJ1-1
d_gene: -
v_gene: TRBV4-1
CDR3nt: TGCGCCAGCAGCCAACGAGGTTCAGAGAACACTGAAGCTTTCTTT
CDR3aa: CASSQRGSENTEAFF

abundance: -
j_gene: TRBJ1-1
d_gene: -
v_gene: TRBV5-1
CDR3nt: TGCGCCAGCAGCTTGAAACGGGACGGGGGACGTGTGAACACTGAAGCTTTCTTT
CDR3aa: CASSLKRDGGRVNTEAFF

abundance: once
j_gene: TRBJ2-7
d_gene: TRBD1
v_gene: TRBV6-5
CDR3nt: TGTGCCAGCAGTTACTCGAGACAGGGGGAGTTCCACGAGCAGTACTTC
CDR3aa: CASSYSRQGEFHEQYF

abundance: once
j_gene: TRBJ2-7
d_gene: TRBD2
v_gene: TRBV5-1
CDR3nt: TGCGCCAGCAGAGATAGCGGGAGCTACTACGAGCAGTACTTC
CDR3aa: CASRDSGSYYEQYF

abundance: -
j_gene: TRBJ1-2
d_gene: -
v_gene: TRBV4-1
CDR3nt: TGCGCCAGCAGCCGCGGCAGGGAACAGGGCTACACCTTC
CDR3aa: CASSRGREQGYTF

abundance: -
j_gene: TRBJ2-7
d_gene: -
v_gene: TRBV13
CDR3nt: TGTGCCAGCAGCTCCATCGACAGGAGCTCCTACGAGCAGTACTTC
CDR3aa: CASSSIDRSSYEQYF

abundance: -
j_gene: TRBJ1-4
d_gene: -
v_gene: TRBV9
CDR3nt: TGTGCCAGCAGCAGTACAGTGGGGGCTCATGAAAAACTGTTTTTT
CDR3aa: CASSSTVGAHEKLFF

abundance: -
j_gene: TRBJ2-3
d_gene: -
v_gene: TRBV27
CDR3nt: TGTGCCAGCACAGAATGGGGGGCGGGGGCAGATACGCAGTATTTT
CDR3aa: CASTEWGAGADTQYF

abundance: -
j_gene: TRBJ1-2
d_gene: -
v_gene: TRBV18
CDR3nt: TGTGCCAGCTCACCCTTCGAGCTCAGGGAGGAACATGGCTACACCTTC
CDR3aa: CASSPFELREEHGYTF

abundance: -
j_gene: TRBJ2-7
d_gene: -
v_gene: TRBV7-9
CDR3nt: TGTGCCAGCAGCTTGCCCCCGGGGGAAGGGGTTGACGAGCAGTACTTC
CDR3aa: CASSLPPGEGVDEQYF

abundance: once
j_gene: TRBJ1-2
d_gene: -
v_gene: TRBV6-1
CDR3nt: TGTGCCAGCAGTGCGATTCACGCCGGTGGCTACACCTTC
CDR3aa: CASSAIHAGGYTF

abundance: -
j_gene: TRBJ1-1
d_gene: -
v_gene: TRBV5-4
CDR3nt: TGTGCCAGCAGCTTGACTCCGGGGAACACTGAAGCTTTCTTT
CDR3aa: CASSLTPGNTEAFF

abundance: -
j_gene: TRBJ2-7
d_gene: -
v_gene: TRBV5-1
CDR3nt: TGCGCCAGCAGCCCATCTAGCGCTTCCTACGAGCAGTACTTC
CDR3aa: CASSPSSASYEQYF

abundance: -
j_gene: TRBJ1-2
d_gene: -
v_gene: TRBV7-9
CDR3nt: TGTGCCAGCAGCTTCAGCCCGCGGGGAGCTGATGGCTACACCTTC
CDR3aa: CASSFSPRGADGYTF

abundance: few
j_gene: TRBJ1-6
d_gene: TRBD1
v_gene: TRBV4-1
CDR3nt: TGCGCCAGCAGCCAACAGACACCGGGACAGGGAAAATCACCCCTCCACTTT
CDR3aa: CASSQQTPGQGKSPLHF

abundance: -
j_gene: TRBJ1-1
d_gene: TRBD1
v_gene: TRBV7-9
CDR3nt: TGTGCCAGCAGCCAACAGGGGGAAAGGACTGAAGCTTTCTTT
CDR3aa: CASSQQGERTEAFF

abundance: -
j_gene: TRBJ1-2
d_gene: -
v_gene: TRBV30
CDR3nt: TGTGCCTGGAGTGGGGGGGGGCGTAGCTACACCTTC
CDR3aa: CAWSGGGRSYTF

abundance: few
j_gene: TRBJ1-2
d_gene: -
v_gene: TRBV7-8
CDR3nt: TGTGCCAGCAGCTTAGCGCTCTCAGGCTATGGCTACACCTTC
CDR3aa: CASSLALSGYGYTF

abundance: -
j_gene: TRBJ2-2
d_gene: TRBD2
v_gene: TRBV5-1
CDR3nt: TGCGCCAGCAGCGGACTAGCGGGAGCGGCCGGGGAGCTGTTTTTT
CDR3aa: CASSGLAGAAGELFF

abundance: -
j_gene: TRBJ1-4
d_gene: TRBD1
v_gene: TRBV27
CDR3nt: TGTGCCAGCAGAGGGGGACAGGGTTCTGAAAAACTGTTTTTT
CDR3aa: CASRGGQGSEKLFF